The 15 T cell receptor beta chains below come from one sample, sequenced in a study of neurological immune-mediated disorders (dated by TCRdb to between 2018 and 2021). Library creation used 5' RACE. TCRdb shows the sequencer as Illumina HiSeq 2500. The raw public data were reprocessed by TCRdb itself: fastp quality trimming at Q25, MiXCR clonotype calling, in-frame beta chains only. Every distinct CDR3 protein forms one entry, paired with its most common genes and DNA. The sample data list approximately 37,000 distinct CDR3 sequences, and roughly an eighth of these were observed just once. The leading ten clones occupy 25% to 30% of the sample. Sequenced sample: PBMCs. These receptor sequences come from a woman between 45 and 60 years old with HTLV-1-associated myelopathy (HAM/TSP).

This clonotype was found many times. The CDR3 DNA sequence: TGTGCCAGCACCTTGGGTCAAAGATATCGACTGAACACTGAAGCTTTCTTT. Translated, it gives CASTLGQRYRLNTEAFF. This chain connects TRBV12-3 or TRBV12-4 to TRBJ1-1; D remains ambiguous. This CDR3 contains 17 residues. Trimming removed 7 bases at V and 0 bases at J, with 21 bases between.

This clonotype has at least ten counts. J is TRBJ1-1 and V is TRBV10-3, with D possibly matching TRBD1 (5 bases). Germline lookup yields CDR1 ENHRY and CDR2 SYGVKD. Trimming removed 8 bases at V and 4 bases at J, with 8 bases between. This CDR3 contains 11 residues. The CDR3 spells CAISGGTEAFF. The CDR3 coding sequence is TGTGCCATCTCGGGGGGCACTGAAGCTTTCTTT.

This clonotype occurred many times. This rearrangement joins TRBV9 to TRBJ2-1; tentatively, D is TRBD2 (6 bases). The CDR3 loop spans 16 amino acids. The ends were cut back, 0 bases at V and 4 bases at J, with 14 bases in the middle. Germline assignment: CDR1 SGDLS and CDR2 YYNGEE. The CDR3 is CASSVAAGIGYNEQFF. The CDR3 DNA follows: TGTGCCAGCAGCGTAGCTGCGGGGATTGGATACAATGAGCAGTTCTTC.

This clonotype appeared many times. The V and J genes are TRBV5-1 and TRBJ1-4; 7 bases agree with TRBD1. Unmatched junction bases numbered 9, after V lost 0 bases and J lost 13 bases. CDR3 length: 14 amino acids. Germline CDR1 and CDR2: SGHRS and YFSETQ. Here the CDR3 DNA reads TGCGCCAGCAGCTTGGGGCCAGGGGGGCAAGTACTGTTTTTT. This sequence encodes CASSLGPGGQVLFF.

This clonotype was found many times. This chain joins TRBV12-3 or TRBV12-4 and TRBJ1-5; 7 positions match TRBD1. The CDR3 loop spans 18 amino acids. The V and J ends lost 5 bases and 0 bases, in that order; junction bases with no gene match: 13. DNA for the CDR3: TGTGCCAGCAGTCTTGGGCAGGGGGGCCGATATAGCAATCAGCCCCAGCATTTT. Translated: CASSLGQGGRYSNQPQHF.

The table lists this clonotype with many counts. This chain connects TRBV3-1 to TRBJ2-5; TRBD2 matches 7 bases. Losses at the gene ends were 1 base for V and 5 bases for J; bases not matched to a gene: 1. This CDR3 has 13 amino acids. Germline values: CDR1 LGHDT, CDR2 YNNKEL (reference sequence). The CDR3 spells CASSQVGGETQYF. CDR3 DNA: TGTGCCAGCAGCCAAGTGGGGGGGGAGACCCAGTACTTC.

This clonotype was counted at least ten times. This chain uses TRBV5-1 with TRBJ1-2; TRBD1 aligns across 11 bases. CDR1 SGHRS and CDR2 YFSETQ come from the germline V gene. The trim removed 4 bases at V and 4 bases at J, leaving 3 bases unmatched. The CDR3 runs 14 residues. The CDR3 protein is CASSDGTGGYGYTF. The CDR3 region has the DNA TGCGCCAGCAGCGATGGGACAGGGGGCTATGGCTACACCTTC. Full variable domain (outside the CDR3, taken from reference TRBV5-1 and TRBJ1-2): KAGVTQTPRYLIKTRGQQVTLSCSPISGHRSVSWYQQTPGQGLQFLFEYFSETQRNKGNFPGRFSGRQFSNSRSEMNVSTLELGDSALYLCASSDGTGGYGYTFGSGTRLTVV.

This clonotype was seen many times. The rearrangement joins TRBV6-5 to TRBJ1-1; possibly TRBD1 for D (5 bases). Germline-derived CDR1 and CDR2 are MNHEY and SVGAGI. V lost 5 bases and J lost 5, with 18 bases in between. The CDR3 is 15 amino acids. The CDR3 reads CASSRPGRGGTEAFF. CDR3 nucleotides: TGTGCCAGCAGTCGGCCGGGGCGGGGGGGGACTGAAGCTTTCTTT.

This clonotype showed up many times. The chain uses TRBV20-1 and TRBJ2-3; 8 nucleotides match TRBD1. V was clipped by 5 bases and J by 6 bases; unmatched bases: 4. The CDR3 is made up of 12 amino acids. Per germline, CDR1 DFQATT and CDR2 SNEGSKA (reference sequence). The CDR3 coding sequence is TGCAGTGCTTCAGGGGGCTTCGATACGCAGTATTTT. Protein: CSASGGFDTQYF.

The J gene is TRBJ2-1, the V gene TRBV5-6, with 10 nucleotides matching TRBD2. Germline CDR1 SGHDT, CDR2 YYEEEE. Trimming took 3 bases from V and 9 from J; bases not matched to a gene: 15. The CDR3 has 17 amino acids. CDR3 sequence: CASSSPWISGGPGEQFF. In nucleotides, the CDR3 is TGTGCCAGCAGCTCCCCCTGGATTAGCGGGGGGCCGGGTGAGCAGTTCTTC.

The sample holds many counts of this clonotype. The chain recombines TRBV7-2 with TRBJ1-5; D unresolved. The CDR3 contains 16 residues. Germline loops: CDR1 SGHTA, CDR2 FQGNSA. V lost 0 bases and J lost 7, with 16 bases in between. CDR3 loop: CASSLAGISVAQPQHF. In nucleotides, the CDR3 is TGTGCCAGCAGCTTAGCCGGGATTTCGGTAGCGCAGCCCCAGCATTTT.

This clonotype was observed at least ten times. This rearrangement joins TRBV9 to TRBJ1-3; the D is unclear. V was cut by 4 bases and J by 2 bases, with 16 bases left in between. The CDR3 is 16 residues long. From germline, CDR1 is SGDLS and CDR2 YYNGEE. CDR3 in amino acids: CASSPRDDLTGNTIYF. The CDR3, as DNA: TGTGCCAGCAGCCCCCGTGACGACCTTACTGGAAACACCATATATTTT.

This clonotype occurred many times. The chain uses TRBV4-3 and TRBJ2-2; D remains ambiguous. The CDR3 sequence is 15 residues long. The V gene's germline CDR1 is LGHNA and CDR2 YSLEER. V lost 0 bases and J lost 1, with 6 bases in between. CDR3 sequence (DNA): TGCGCCAGCAGCCAAGAGGTGCAGAACACCGGGGAGCTGTTTTTT. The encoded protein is CASSQEVQNTGELFF.

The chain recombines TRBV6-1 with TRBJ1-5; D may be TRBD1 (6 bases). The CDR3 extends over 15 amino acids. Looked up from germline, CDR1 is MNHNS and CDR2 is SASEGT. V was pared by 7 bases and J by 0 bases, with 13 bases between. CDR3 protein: CASNKGGGSNQPQHF. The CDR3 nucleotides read TGTGCCAGCAACAAAGGAGGGGGTAGCAATCAGCCCCAGCATTTT.

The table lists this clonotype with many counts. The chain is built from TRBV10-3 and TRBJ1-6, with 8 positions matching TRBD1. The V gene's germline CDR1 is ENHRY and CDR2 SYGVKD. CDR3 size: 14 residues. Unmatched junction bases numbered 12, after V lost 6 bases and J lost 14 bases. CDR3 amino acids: CAISDPLGQATLHF. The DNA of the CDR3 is TGTGCCATCAGCGATCCATTGGGACAGGCAACCCTCCACTTT.